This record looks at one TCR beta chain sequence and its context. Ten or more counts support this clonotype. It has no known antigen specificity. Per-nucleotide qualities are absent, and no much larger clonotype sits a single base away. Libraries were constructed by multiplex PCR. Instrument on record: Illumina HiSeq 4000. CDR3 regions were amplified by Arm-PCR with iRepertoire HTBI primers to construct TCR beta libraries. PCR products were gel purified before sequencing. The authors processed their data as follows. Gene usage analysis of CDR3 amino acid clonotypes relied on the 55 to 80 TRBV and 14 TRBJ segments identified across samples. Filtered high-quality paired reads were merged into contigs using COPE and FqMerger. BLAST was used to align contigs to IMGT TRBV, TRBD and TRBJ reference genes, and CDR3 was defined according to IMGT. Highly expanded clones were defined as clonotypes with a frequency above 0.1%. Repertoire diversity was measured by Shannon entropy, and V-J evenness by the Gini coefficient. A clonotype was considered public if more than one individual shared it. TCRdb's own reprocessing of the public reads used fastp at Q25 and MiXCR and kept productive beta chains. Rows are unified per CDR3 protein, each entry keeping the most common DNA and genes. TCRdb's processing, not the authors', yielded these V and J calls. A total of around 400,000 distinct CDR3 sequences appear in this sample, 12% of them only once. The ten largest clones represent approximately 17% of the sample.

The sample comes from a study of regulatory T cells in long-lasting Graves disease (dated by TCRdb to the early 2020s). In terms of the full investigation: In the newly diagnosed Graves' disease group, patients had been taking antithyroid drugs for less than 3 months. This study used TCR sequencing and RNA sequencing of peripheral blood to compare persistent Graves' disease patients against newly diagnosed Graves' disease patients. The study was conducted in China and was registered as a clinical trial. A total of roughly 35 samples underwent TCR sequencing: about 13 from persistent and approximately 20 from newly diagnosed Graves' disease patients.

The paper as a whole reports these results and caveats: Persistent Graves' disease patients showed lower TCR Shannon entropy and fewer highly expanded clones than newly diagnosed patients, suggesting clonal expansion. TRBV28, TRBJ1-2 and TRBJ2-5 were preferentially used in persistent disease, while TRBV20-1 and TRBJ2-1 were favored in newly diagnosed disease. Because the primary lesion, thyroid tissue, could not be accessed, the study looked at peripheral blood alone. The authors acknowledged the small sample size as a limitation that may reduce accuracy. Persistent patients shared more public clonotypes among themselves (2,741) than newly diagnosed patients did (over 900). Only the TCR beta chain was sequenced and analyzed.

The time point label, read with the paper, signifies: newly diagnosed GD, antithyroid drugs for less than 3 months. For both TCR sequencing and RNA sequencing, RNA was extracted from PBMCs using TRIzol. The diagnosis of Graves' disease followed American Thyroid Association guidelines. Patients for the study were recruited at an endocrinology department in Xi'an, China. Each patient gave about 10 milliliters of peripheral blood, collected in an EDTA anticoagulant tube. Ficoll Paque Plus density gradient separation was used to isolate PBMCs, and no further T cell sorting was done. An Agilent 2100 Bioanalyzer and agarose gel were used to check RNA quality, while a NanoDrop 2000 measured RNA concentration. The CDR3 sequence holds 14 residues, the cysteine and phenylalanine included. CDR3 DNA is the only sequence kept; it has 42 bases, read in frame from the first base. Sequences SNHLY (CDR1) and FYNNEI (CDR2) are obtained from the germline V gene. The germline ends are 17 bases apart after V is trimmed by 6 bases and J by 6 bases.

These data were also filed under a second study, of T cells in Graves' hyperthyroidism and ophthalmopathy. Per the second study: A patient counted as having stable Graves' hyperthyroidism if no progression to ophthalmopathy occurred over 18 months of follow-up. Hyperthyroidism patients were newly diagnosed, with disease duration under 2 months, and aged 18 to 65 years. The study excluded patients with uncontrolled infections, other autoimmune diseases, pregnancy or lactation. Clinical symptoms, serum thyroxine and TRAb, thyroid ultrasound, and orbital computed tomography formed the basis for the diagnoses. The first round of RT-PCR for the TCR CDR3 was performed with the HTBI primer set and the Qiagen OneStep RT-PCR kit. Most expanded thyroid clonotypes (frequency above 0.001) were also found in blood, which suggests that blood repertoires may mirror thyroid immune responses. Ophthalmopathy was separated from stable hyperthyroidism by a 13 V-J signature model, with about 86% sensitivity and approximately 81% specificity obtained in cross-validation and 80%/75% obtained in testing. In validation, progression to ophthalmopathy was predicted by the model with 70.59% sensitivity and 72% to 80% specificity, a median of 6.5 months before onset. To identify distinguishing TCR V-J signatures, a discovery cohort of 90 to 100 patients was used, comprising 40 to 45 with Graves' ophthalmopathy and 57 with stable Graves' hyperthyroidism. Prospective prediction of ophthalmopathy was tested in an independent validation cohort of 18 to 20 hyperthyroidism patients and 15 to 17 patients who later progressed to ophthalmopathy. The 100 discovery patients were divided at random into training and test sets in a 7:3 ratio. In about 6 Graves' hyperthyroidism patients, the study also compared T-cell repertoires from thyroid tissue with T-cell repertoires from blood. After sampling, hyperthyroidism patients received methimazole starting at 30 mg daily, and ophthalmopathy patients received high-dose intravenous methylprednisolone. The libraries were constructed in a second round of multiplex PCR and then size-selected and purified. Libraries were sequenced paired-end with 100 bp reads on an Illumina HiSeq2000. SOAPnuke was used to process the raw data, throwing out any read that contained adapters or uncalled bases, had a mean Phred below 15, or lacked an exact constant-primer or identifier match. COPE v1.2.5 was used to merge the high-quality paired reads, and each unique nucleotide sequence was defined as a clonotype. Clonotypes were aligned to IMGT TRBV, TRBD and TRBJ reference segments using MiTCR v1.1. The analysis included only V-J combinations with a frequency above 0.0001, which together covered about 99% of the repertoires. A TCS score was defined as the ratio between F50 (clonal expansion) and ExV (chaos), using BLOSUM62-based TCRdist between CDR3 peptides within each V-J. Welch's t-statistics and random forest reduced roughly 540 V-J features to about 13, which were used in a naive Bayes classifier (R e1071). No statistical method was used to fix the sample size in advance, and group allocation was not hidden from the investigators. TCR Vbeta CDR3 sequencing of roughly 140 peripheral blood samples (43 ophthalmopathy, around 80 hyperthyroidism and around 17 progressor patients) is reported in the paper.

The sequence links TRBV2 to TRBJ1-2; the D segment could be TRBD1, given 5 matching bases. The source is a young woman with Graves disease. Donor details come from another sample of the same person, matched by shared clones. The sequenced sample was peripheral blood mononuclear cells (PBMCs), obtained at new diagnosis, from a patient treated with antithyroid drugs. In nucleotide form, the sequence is TGTGCCAGCAGCACCGCGAGGGGACCCCATGGCTACACCTTC. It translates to CASSTARGPHGYTF.